This T cell receptor beta chain stems from a study of resident and recirculating memory T cells in vitiligo. Study information: Shave-biopsy epidermis from lesional and nonlesional skin was sequenced alongside PBMCs.

Stability required unchanged lesions during the previous 6 months. Losses at the gene ends were 1 base for V and 6 bases for J; bases not matched to a gene: 12. The CDR3 length is 17 residues. Looked up from germline, CDR1 is KGHSH and CDR2 is LQKENI. Clones were sequenced by immunoSEQ multiplex PCR, and TCRdb holds only the in-frame ones, with some missing. The top ten hold just under 5% of the sample, which has tens of thousands of clones, about 89% seen once. This TCR derives from a male donor with vitiligo. The source material was blood. The chain is built from TRBV18 and TRBJ1-3; 7 bases fit TRBD1. CDR3 loop: CASSPRVRAGGLNTIYF. CDR3 DNA: TGTGCCAGCTCACCACGGGTCCGGGCAGGGGGGTTAAACACCATATATTTT.